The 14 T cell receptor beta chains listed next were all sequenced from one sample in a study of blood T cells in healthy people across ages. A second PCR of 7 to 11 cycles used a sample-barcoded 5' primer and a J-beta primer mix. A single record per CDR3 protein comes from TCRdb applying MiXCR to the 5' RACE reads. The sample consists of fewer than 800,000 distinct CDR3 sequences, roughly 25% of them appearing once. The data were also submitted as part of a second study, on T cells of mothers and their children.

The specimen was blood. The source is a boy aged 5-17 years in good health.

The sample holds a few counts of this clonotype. DNA for the CDR3: TGTGCCAGCAGCGTGGGACTAGCGGGAATTGAACTGGGGACAGATACGCAGTATTTT. Residues: CASSVGLAGIELGTDTQYF. The J gene is TRBJ2-3, the V gene TRBV9; TRBD2 matches 13 bases. This CDR3 is 19 amino acids long. Germline CDR1 reads SGDLS; CDR2 reads YYNGEE. J was trimmed by 3 bases and V by 2 bases; bases with no gene match: 12.

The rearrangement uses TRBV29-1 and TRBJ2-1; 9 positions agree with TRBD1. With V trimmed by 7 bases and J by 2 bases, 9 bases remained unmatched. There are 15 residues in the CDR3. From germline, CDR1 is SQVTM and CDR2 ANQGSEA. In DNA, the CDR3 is TGCAGCGGGGCCTTAGGGACAGGGCCCTACAATGAGCAGTTCTTC. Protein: CSGALGTGPYNEQFF.

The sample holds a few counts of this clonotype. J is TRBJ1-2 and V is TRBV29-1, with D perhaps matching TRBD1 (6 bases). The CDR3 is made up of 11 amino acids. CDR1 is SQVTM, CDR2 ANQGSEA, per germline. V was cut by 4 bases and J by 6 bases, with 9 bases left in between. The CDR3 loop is CSVGQDDGYTF. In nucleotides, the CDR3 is TGCAGCGTTGGACAGGACGATGGCTACACCTTC.

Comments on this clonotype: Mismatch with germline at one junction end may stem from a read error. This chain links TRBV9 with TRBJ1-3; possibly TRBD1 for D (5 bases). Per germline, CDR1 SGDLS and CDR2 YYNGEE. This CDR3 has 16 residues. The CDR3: CAGSVDAGLSGNTIYF. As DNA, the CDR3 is TGTGCCGGCAGCGTAGATGCGGGACTCTCTGGAAACACCATATATTTT.

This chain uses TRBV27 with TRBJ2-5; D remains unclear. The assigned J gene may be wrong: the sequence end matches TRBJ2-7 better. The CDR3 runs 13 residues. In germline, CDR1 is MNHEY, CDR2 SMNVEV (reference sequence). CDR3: CASSLSGLYEQYF. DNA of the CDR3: TGTGCCAGCAGTTTATCGGGCCTATACGAGCAGTACTTC.

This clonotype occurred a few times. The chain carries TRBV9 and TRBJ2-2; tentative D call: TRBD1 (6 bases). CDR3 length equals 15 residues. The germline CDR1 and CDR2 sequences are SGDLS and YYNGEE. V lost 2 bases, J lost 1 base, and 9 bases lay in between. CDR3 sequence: CASSVRDMNTGELFF. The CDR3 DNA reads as TGTGCCAGCAGCGTCCGGGACATGAACACCGGGGAGCTGTTTTTT.

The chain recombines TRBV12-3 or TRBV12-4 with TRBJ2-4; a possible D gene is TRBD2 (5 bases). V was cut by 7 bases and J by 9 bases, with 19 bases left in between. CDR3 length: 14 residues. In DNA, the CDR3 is TGTGCCAGCACCTTGGACTCGACCATCACCATTCAGTACTTC. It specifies CASTLDSTITIQYF.

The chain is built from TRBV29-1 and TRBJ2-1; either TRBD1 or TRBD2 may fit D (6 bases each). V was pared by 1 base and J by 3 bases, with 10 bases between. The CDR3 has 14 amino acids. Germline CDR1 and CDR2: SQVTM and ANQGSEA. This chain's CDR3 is CSVEGRGDYNEQFF. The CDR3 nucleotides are TGCAGCGTTGAAGGAAGGGGGGACTACAATGAGCAGTTCTTC.

The CDR3 loop is CSARDTASMFYNEQFF. Here the CDR3 DNA reads TGCAGTGCTAGAGATACGGCCTCGATGTTCTACAATGAGCAGTTCTTC. This sequence joins TRBV20-1 and TRBJ2-1; unclear D gene. V was trimmed by 0 bases and J by 3 bases, leaving 15 bases between them. CDR1 is DFQATT and CDR2 is SNEGSKA in the germline V gene (reference sequence). The CDR3 is made up of 16 amino acids.

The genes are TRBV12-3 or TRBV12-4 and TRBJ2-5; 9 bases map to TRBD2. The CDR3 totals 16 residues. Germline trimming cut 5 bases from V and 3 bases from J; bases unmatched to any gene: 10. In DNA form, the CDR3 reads TGTGCCAGCAGTGCCCGGGATAGCGGGAGAGAAGAGACCCAGTACTTC. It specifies CASSARDSGREETQYF.

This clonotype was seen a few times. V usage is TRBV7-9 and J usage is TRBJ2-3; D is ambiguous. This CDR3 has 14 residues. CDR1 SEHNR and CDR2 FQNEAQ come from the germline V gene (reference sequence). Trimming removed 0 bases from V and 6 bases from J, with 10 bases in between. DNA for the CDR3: TGTGCCAGCAGCTTAGCCGTGATGTCGGATACGCAGTATTTT. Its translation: CASSLAVMSDTQYF.

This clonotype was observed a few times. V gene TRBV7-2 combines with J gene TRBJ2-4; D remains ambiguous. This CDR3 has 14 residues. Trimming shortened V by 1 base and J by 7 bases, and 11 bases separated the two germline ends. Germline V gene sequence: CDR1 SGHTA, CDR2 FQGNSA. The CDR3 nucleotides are TGTGCCAGCAGCTTAGGAGAGGCAGTGAACATTCAGTACTTC. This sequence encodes CASSLGEAVNIQYF.

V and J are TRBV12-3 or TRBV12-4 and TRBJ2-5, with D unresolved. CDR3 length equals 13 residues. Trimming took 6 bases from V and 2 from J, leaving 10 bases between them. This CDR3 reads CASRIQPQETQYF. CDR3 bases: TGTGCCAGCAGGATACAGCCACAAGAGACCCAGTACTTC.

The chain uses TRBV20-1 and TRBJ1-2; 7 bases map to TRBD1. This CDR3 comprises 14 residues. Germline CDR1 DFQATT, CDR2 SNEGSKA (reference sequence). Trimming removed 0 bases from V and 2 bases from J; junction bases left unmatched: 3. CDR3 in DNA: TGCAGTGCTAGAGATCCGACAGGGAACTATGGCTACACCTTC. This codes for CSARDPTGNYGYTF.